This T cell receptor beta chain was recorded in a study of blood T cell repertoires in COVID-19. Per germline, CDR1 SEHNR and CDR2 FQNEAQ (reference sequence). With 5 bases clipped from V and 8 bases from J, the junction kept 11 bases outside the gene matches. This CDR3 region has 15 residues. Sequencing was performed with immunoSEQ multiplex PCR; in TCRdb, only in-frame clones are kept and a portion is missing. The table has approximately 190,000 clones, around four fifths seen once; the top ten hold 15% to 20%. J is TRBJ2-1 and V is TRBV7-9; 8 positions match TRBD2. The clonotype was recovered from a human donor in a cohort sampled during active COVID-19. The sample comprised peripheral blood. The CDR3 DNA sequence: TGTGCCAGCAGCCCAAACCTAGCGGGTGCAGATGAGCAGTTCTTC. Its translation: CASSPNLAGADEQFF.